Shown below are 26 T cell receptor beta chains from a single sample sequenced in a study of T cell responses to AZD1222 COVID-19 vaccine. Data came from immunoSEQ multiplex PCR; TCRdb stores just in-frame clones and leaves some out. The sample lists around 150,000 clones; over 90% were seen once. Sequenced material: peripheral blood, taken 28 days after the second AZD1222 dose. The receptors were sampled from an adult who received the AZD1222 COVID-19 vaccine.

The gene calls are TRBV27 and TRBJ2-2, with a possible D match to TRBD1 (6 bases). The CDR3 is 13 residues long. Looked up from germline, CDR1 is MNHEY and CDR2 is SMNVEV (reference sequence). V was shortened by 6 bases and J by 5 bases, with 10 bases between the two germline ends. CDR3 loop: CASRQGLTGELFF. CDR3 DNA: TGTGCCAGCAGACAGGGTTTAACCGGGGAGCTGTTTTTT.

This clone was observed a handful of times. The chain is built from TRBV10-1 and TRBJ2-4; D is unclear. The CDR3 runs to 13 residues. Germline assignment: CDR1 WNHNN and CDR2 SYGVQD (reference sequence). The V end lost 0 bases, the J end lost 9 bases, and 9 bases lay between the germline ends. This CDR3 reads CASSESKGRIQYF. As DNA, the CDR3 is TGCGCCAGCAGTGAGTCGAAGGGCCGCATTCAGTACTTC.

The rearrangement joins TRBV30 to TRBJ1-1; no reliable D call. The V and J ends lost 1 base and 0 bases respectively, with 6 bases between them. The CDR3 runs to 13 residues. The germline CDR1 and CDR2 sequences are GTSNPN and SVGIG (reference sequence). The CDR3 nucleotides are TGTGCCTGGAGTGGTTCCTTGAACACTGAAGCTTTCTTT. It specifies CAWSGSLNTEAFF.

This chain links TRBV11-2 with TRBJ1-2; D is undetermined. CDR3 length: 12 amino acids. V dropped 0 bases and J dropped 6 bases, with 5 bases sitting between them. CDR1 is SGHAT and CDR2 is FQNNGV in the germline V gene. CDR3 in DNA: TGTGCCAGCAGCTTAGAGGCTAATGGCTACACCTTC. This gives the protein CASSLEANGYTF.

The rearrangement links TRBV28 to TRBJ1-1; 7 bases match TRBD1. In germline, CDR1 is MDHEN, CDR2 SYDVKM. The CDR3 length is 13 residues. The V and J ends lost 5 bases and 4 bases, in that order; junction bases with no gene match: 4. The CDR3 is CASSPGGFTEAFF. DNA of the CDR3: TGTGCCAGCAGTCCAGGGGGATTCACTGAAGCTTTCTTT. The whole variable domain, remainder taken from reference TRBV28 and TRBJ1-1, is DVKVTQSSRYLVKRTGEKVFLECVQDMDHENMFWYRQDPGLGLRLIYFSYDVKMKEKGDIPEGYSVSREKKERFSLILESASTNQTSMYLCASSPGGFTEAFFGQGTRLTVV.

The chain couples TRBV6-1 to TRBJ1-4; no clear D gene. Trimming stripped 2 bases from V and 3 bases from J, with 16 bases between. The germline V gene has CDR1 MNHNS and CDR2 SASEGT. The CDR3 has 17 amino acids. The CDR3 nucleotides read TGTGCCAGCAGTGAAAAAACACCATCCTCAGCTAATGAAAAACTGTTTTTT. Translating gives CASSEKTPSSANEKLFF.

Only one count was recorded for this clone. One junction end disagrees with the germline gene, perhaps due to a read error. The rearrangement uses TRBV5-1 and TRBJ2-7; D is ambiguous. The CDR3 totals 10 residues. Per germline, CDR1 SGHRS and CDR2 YFSETQ. For the CDR3, the DNA is TGCGCCAGCAGTTTGGCAGCATCGACCTTC. Protein product: CASSLAASTF.

J is TRBJ2-5 and V is TRBV7-2; TRBD1 might be the D (6 bases). The germline V gene has CDR1 SGHTA and CDR2 FQGNSA. The CDR3 totals 17 residues. V was trimmed by 5 bases and J by 2 bases, leaving 21 bases between them. CDR3 loop: CASSPIPPLRGQETQYF. DNA for the CDR3: TGTGCCAGCAGCCCAATCCCTCCTTTAAGGGGGCAAGAGACCCAGTACTTC.

V and J are TRBV7-6 and TRBJ2-1; 7 positions match TRBD2. Germline CDR1 and CDR2: SGHVS and FNYEAQ. There are 15 residues in the CDR3. J gave up 6 bases and V 5 bases, and 10 bases lay outside the gene matches. CDR3 region: CASSPLLGGANEQFF. CDR3 in DNA: TGTGCCAGCAGCCCTCTGCTGGGAGGGGCCAATGAGCAGTTCTTC. Using reference TRBV7-6 and TRBJ2-1 for the parts outside the CDR3, the full variable domain is GAGVSQSPRYKVTKRGQDVALRCDPISGHVSLYWYRQALGQGPEFLTYFNYEAQQDKSGLPNDRFSAERPEGSISTLTIQRTEQRDSAMYRCASSPLLGGANEQFFGPGTRLTVL.

The gene calls are TRBV6-5 and TRBJ1-6; 11 nucleotides line up with TRBD1. Per the germline V gene, CDR1 is MNHEY and CDR2 is SVGAGI. CDR3 length: 14 residues. V shed 6 bases, J shed 10 bases, and the junction held 5 bases outside the gene matches. The CDR3 sequence is CASRRGQGDSPLHF. In nucleotides, the CDR3 is TGTGCCAGCAGACGGGGACAGGGGGACTCACCCCTCCACTTT.

The CDR3 sequence is CASSLRVTNYGYTF. The CDR3 DNA is TGTGCCAGTAGTCTTCGGGTGACTAACTATGGCTACACCTTC. The rearrangement joins TRBV19 to TRBJ1-2; no clear D gene. Germline CDR1 LNHDA, CDR2 SQIVND (reference sequence). The CDR3 is made up of 14 amino acids. Between the trimmed V and J ends, which lost 5 bases and 0 bases, there was a span of 10 bases.

J is TRBJ2-2 and V is TRBV18; 8 bases agree with TRBD2. V gave up 2 bases and J gave up 4 bases; unmatched junction bases: 6. CDR3 size: 16 residues. Germline values: CDR1 KGHSH, CDR2 LQKENI. In nucleotides, the CDR3 is TGTGCCAGCTCACCAGCGGGAGGAAGTCGCACCGGGGAGCTGTTTTTT. Translation gives CASSPAGGSRTGELFF.

The chain links TRBV5-1 to TRBJ1-4; D uncertain. The CDR3 is made up of 13 amino acids. Germline loops: CDR1 SGHRS, CDR2 YFSETQ. The ends were cut back, 10 bases at V and 6 bases at J, with 16 bases in the middle. The CDR3 DNA sequence: TGCGCCTCCCGGCGGGTTCTGCATGAAAAACTGTTTTTT. It is translated as CASRRVLHEKLFF. Full variable domain (missing parts from reference TRBV5-1 and TRBJ1-4): KAGVTQTPRYLIKTRGQQVTLSCSPISGHRSVSWYQQTPGQGLQFLFEYFSETQRNKGNFPGRFSGRQFSNSRSEMNVSTLELGDSALYLCASRRVLHEKLFFGSGTQLSVL.

The CDR3 protein is CASIQSFSGNTIYF. CDR3 in DNA: TGTGCCAGCATCCAGTCTTTCTCTGGAAACACCATATATTTT. J is TRBJ1-3 and V is TRBV6-5; D gene ambiguous. CDR1 is MNHEY, CDR2 SVGAGI, per germline. The CDR3 runs to 14 residues. V was clipped by 7 bases and J by 0 bases, with 10 bases between them.

The V call is TRBV18, the J call TRBJ2-2; D call uncertain. Germline-derived CDR1 and CDR2 are KGHSH and LQKENI. V was cut by 2 bases and J by 0 bases, with 10 bases left in between. This CDR3 comprises 16 residues. DNA for the CDR3: TGTGCCAGCTCACCATTCGGTGGTGCGAACACCGGGGAGCTGTTTTTT. It yields the protein CASSPFGGANTGELFF.

This chain joins TRBV2 and TRBJ1-4, with D perhaps TRBD1 (5 bases). This CDR3 comprises 14 residues. Germline V gives CDR1 SNHLY, CDR2 FYNNEI. The ends were cut back, 7 bases at V and 2 bases at J, with 11 bases in the middle. Written as DNA, the CDR3 is TGTGCCAGCACAGGAGGGGTCACTAATGAAAAACTGTTTTTT. Translated, it gives CASTGGVTNEKLFF.

V usage is TRBV9 and J usage is TRBJ2-3; 8 bases map to TRBD2. The CDR3 sequence is 15 residues long. The junction had 3 bases not matched to a gene; V was cut back by 0 bases and J by 3 bases. Germline loops: CDR1 SGDLS, CDR2 YYNGEE. The chain's CDR3 is CASSVEAGGTDTQYF. CDR3 coding DNA: TGTGCCAGCAGCGTAGAGGCGGGAGGAACAGATACGCAGTATTTT.

The count of this clone is one. The chain carries TRBV27 and TRBJ1-1, with 7 bases aligning to TRBD1. The CDR3 is 18 residues long. The germline gives CDR1 MNHEY, CDR2 SMNVEV (reference sequence). V dropped 6 bases and J dropped 2; count of bases not matched to a gene: 18. As DNA, the CDR3 is TGTGCCAGCAGCACCGTCGGACAGGTCGACATATTAAACACTGAAGCTTTCTTT. This encodes CASSTVGQVDILNTEAFF.

The chain recombines TRBV10-3 with TRBJ1-6, with no clear D. The CDR3 has 13 amino acids. Germline loops: CDR1 ENHRY, CDR2 SYGVKD. V was clipped by 11 bases and J by 7 bases, with 15 bases between them. This CDR3 is CALSEVPNSPLHF. CDR3 DNA sequence: TGTGCCCTCTCAGAAGTACCCAATTCACCCCTCCACTTT.

The chain couples TRBV27 to TRBJ1-2, with a possible D match to TRBD1 (5 bases). The germline V gene has CDR1 MNHEY and CDR2 SMNVEV (reference sequence). V dropped 2 bases and J dropped 3 bases, with 10 bases sitting between them. This CDR3 has 14 residues. The chain's CDR3 is CASSLRGSHYGYTF. In nucleotides, the CDR3 is TGTGCCAGCAGTTTACGGGGGAGTCACTATGGCTACACCTTC.

This clone was observed a single time. The chain employs TRBV28 and TRBJ2-7; 12 bases fit TRBD2. Looked up from germline, CDR1 is MDHEN and CDR2 is SYDVKM. The V and J ends lost 6 bases and 0 bases, in that order; junction bases with no gene match: 6. The CDR3 sequence is 16 residues long. CDR3 bases: TGTGCCAGCAGCCTAGCGGGAGGGTCCTCCTCCTACGAGCAGTACTTC. Its translation is CASSLAGGSSSYEQYF. Using reference TRBV28 and TRBJ2-7 for the parts outside the CDR3, the full variable domain is DVKVTQSSRYLVKRTGEKVFLECVQDMDHENMFWYRQDPGLGLRLIYFSYDVKMKEKGDIPEGYSVSREKKERFSLILESASTNQTSMYLCASSLAGGSSSYEQYFGPGTRLTVT.

The rearrangement links TRBV11-3 to TRBJ2-5, with D perhaps TRBD2 (6 bases). Germline-derived CDR1 and CDR2 are SGHNT and YENEEA. Trimming removed 5 bases from V and 3 bases from J, with 16 bases in between. This CDR3 has 15 residues. The CDR3 region is CASSQRGLAEETQYF. In DNA, the CDR3 is TGTGCCAGCAGCCAACGGGGGTTAGCGGAAGAGACCCAGTACTTC.

This chain connects TRBV7-9 to TRBJ2-7; D not certain. The V gene lost 1 base and the J gene lost 1 base, with 5 bases spanning the gap. This CDR3 contains 13 residues. Germline values: CDR1 SEHNR, CDR2 FQNEAQ (reference sequence). The CDR3 DNA reads TGTGCCAGCAGCTTAGACGGGTCCTACGAGCAGTACTTC. As protein: CASSLDGSYEQYF.

This clone was recorded once. This sequence joins TRBV10-1 and TRBJ1-1, with D possibly being TRBD1 (5 bases). The V gene lost 11 bases and the J gene lost 5 bases, with 21 bases spanning the gap. The CDR3 totals 14 residues. Looked up from germline, CDR1 is WNHNN and CDR2 is SYGVQD (reference sequence). CDR3 DNA: TGCGCCCATCGGGCTGGGGGACGGGGGACTGAAGCTTTCTTT. This encodes CAHRAGGRGTEAFF.

The V gene is TRBV10-3, the J gene TRBJ2-7, with unresolved D. Trimming stripped 11 bases from V and 3 bases from J, with 17 bases between. The CDR3 extends over 13 amino acids. Germline CDR1 is ENHRY and CDR2 is SYGVKD. CDR3 in amino acids: CALGQDLGYEQYF. The CDR3 DNA is TGTGCCCTGGGCCAGGACCTAGGCTACGAGCAGTACTTC.

The rearrangement uses TRBV19 and TRBJ1-1; D perhaps matches TRBD1 (5 bases). Germline V gene data show CDR1 as LNHDA and CDR2 as SQIVND (reference sequence). The V gene lost 3 bases and the J gene lost 3 bases, with 8 bases spanning the gap. The CDR3 loop spans 13 amino acids. CDR3 coding DNA: TGTGCCAGTAGTATGCAGGGCTACACTGAAGCTTTCTTT. It encodes CASSMQGYTEAFF.